The 29 T cell receptor beta chains reported below all come from one sample, sequenced in a study of cytomegalovirus exposure and HLA in healthy donors. The primer mix had 60 Vbeta and 13 Jbeta primers. TCRdb keeps only in-frame clones here, not all; method: immunoSEQ multiplex PCR. This repertoire shows approximately 210,000 clones, about 76% found once; its top ten account for 1.6%. The sample comprised PBMCs. These receptors came from a woman aged 45-60 years in good health and CMV-seronegative.

DNA of the CDR3: TGCGCCAGCAGCCAAGGAATGGGCGGGACTTACAATGAGCAGTTCTTC. Protein: CASSQGMGGTYNEQFF. This sequence joins TRBV4-3 and TRBJ2-1; D perhaps matches TRBD2 (6 bases). CDR1 and CDR2 from the germline V gene are LGHNA and YSLEER. CDR3 length: 16 amino acids. Trimming shortened V by 1 base and J by 4 bases, and 14 bases separated the two germline ends.

V usage is TRBV28 and J usage is TRBJ1-3; the match to TRBD1 covers 7 bases. Germline values: CDR1 MDHEN, CDR2 SYDVKM. The CDR3 spans 15 residues. The V and J ends lost 0 bases and 2 bases, in that order; junction bases with no gene match: 1. CDR3 nucleotides: TGTGCCAGCAGTTTATGGGACAGGACTGGAAACACCATATATTTT. This gives the protein CASSLWDRTGNTIYF.

This clone has only a few counts. The chain has TRBV6-1 and TRBJ1-5; D remains unclear. The CDR3 consists of 13 residues. Deletions cut 6 bases from V and 9 bases from J, with 15 bases between. The germline CDR1 and CDR2 sequences are MNHNS and SASEGT. In DNA, the CDR3 is TGTGCCAGCAGCCTGAAGGCGGGAGGGCCCCAGCATTTT. It yields the protein CASSLKAGGPQHF.

The chain couples TRBV6-1 to TRBJ1-1, with 8 bases fitting TRBD1. CDR1 MNHNS and CDR2 SASEGT come from the germline V gene. The CDR3 runs to 16 residues. Germline trimming cut 2 bases from V and 3 bases from J; bases unmatched to any gene: 8. The CDR3 DNA reads TGTGCCAGCAGTGAACCCGGCAGGGGGCCGGACACTGAAGCTTTCTTT. This encodes CASSEPGRGPDTEAFF.

The chain has TRBV30 and TRBJ2-2, with 8 bases identical to TRBD2. CDR3 size: 16 residues. Per the germline V gene, CDR1 is GTSNPN and CDR2 is SVGIG (reference sequence). V shed 3 bases, J shed 2 bases, and the junction held 8 bases outside the gene matches. CDR3 DNA: TGTGCCTGGAGCCTTGCCGGGGGGGGAAACACCGGGGAGCTGTTTTTT. It translates to CAWSLAGGGNTGELFF. Together with reference TRBV30 and TRBJ2-2, the CDR3 gives the full variable domain: SQTIHQWPATLVQPVGSPLSLECTVEGTSNPNLYWYRQAAGRGLQLLFYSVGIGQISSEVPQNLSASRPQDRQFILSSKKLLLSDSGFYLCAWSLAGGGNTGELFFGEGSRLTVL.

This chain links TRBV5-6 with TRBJ2-1; TRBD1 aligns across 10 bases. The germline gives CDR1 SGHDT, CDR2 YYEEEE. The length of the CDR3 is 15 residues. V was clipped by 2 bases and J by 4 bases; unmatched bases: 3. CDR3 DNA sequence: TGTGCCAGCAGCTTAGGGACAGGGGTTTACAATGAGCAGTTCTTC. It yields the protein CASSLGTGVYNEQFF.

The rearrangement joins TRBV7-2 to TRBJ2-3; 7 bases are shared with TRBD1. V lost 5 bases and J lost 2; bases outside the gene matches: 7. This CDR3 has 15 amino acids. CDR1 SGHTA and CDR2 FQGNSA come from the germline V gene. The CDR3 reads CASSPNRGNTDTQYF. The CDR3 bases are TGTGCCAGCAGCCCAAACAGGGGAAACACAGATACGCAGTATTTT. The variable domain in full, with the rest retrieved from reference TRBV7-2 and TRBJ2-3, is GAGVSQSPSNKVTEKGKDVELRCDPISGHTALYWYRQSLGQGLEFLIYFQGNSAPDKSGLPSDRFSAERTGGSVSTLTIQRTQQEDSAVYLCASSPNRGNTDTQYFGPGTRLTVL.

The rearrangement links TRBV30 to TRBJ2-1; 10 bases are shared with TRBD2. Germline V lookup: CDR1 GTSNPN, CDR2 SVGIG (reference sequence). The V and J ends lost 2 bases and 9 bases, in that order; junction bases with no gene match: 19. The CDR3 covers 18 residues. DNA of the CDR3: TGTGCCTGGAGTCCCGAGGGGGTACTAGCGGGAAGTTATCTTGAGCAGTTCTTC. It translates to CAWSPEGVLAGSYLEQFF.

This chain links TRBV5-1 with TRBJ1-6; D is unclear. Germline V gene lookup returns CDR1 SGHRS and CDR2 YFSETQ. Trimming removed 4 bases at V and 10 bases at J, with 24 bases between. This CDR3 has 17 amino acids. The CDR3, as DNA: TGCGCCAGCAGCCTTGAGGGCGCGAAGTTTAAAAAATCACCCCTCCACTTT. Translation: CASSLEGAKFKKSPLHF. The full variable domain, rest sourced from reference TRBV5-1 and TRBJ1-6, is KAGVTQTPRYLIKTRGQQVTLSCSPISGHRSVSWYQQTPGQGLQFLFEYFSETQRNKGNFPGRFSGRQFSNSRSEMNVSTLELGDSALYLCASSLEGAKFKKSPLHFGNGTRLTVT.

This sequence joins TRBV27 and TRBJ1-2; 7 bases map to TRBD1. J was trimmed by 6 bases and V by 6 bases; bases with no gene match: 10. Germline V lookup: CDR1 MNHEY, CDR2 SMNVEV (reference sequence). The CDR3 loop spans 14 amino acids. The DNA of the CDR3 is TGTGCCAGCAGCCAGACAGGGCCGAGGGATGGCTACACCTTC. This translates into CASSQTGPRDGYTF.

The chain couples TRBV2 to TRBJ1-2; 10 nucleotides match TRBD1. With V trimmed by 3 bases and J by 7 bases, 11 bases remained unmatched. Germline CDR1 and CDR2: SNHLY and FYNNEI. The CDR3 contains 16 residues. Here the CDR3 DNA reads TGTGCCAGCAGTGATGCCCCGGGGGGACAGGGGTCTGGCTACACCTTC. As protein: CASSDAPGGQGSGYTF. Supplemented by reference TRBV2 and TRBJ1-2, the full variable domain reads EPEVTQTPSHQVTQMGQEVILRCVPISNHLYFYWYRQILGQKVEFLVSFYNNEISEKSEIFDDQFSVERPDGSNFTLKIRSTKLEDSAMYFCASSDAPGGQGSGYTFGSGTRLTVV.

The chain has TRBV4-1 and TRBJ1-5; possibly TRBD1 for D (6 bases). The CDR3 loop spans 14 amino acids. V was shortened by 3 bases and J by 6 bases, with 12 bases between the two germline ends. Germline V gene lookup returns CDR1 MGHRA and CDR2 YSYEKL. Here the CDR3 reads CASSQGAVGQPQHF. DNA of the CDR3: TGCGCCAGCAGCCAGGGGGCGGTAGGTCAGCCCCAGCATTTT.

The CDR3 DNA reads TGTGCCATCGGGGGGGAGGGCCTCAATCAGCCCCAGCATTTT. It yields the protein CAIGGEGLNQPQHF. V gene TRBV10-3 combines with J gene TRBJ1-5; D perhaps matches TRBD1 (5 bases). CDR1 is ENHRY and CDR2 is SYGVKD in the germline V gene. The ends were cut back, 8 bases at V and 3 bases at J, with 14 bases in the middle. CDR3 length equals 14 residues.

This clone was observed once. This sequence joins TRBV7-2 and TRBJ2-3; TRBD2 matches at 10 bases. This CDR3 comprises 17 residues. V trimming: 1 base; J trimming: 5 bases; junction bases outside the gene matches: 9. Germline CDR1 is SGHTA and CDR2 is FQGNSA. In DNA, the CDR3 is TGTGCCAGCAGCTTAGTCGGTAGCGGGGGGTATAAAGATACGCAGTATTTT. Translation: CASSLVGSGGYKDTQYF.

The chain links TRBV6-1 to TRBJ1-1, with D unresolved. This CDR3 has 13 amino acids. Germline CDR1 reads MNHNS; CDR2 reads SASEGT. V was trimmed by 7 bases and J by 1 base, leaving 10 bases between them. CDR3 protein: CASILGGNTEAFF. The CDR3 DNA reads TGTGCCAGCATCCTTGGAGGGAACACTGAAGCTTTCTTT.

This clone was counted a few times. The rearrangement links TRBV19 to TRBJ1-1; D may be TRBD1 (6 bases). Germline values: CDR1 LNHDA, CDR2 SQIVND (reference sequence). Between the trimmed V and J ends, which lost 7 bases and 5 bases, there was a span of 14 bases. The CDR3 spans 13 residues. CDR3 in amino acids: CASTPGVVTEAFF. Written as DNA, the CDR3 is TGTGCCAGTACCCCAGGGGTTGTGACTGAAGCTTTCTTT.

This sequence joins TRBV7-2 and TRBJ1-5, with D possibly TRBD1 on 5 matching bases. Germline V gene sequence: CDR1 SGHTA, CDR2 FQGNSA. This CDR3 has 13 amino acids. Trimming stripped 7 bases from V and 3 bases from J, with 10 bases between. The CDR3 nucleotides are TGTGCCAGCACCCGGGACTCCAATCAGCCCCAGCATTTT. It yields the protein CASTRDSNQPQHF.

The J gene is TRBJ2-3, the V gene TRBV29-1, with 7 bases lining up with TRBD1. There are 14 residues in the CDR3. Germline CDR1 SQVTM, CDR2 ANQGSEA. The junction had 14 bases not matched to a gene; V was cut back by 4 bases and J by 10 bases. The CDR3 DNA follows: TGCAGCGTTGGGGTTGGGACAGTCTCGTCAGCGCAGTATTTT. This sequence encodes CSVGVGTVSSAQYF.

V usage is TRBV7-2 and J usage is TRBJ2-1, with 9 bases matching TRBD1. V dropped 0 bases and J dropped 6; count of bases not matched to a gene: 3. Per germline, CDR1 SGHTA and CDR2 FQGNSA. This CDR3 has 15 amino acids. CDR3 in DNA: TGTGCCAGCAGCTTAGCCACAGGGGGCCTCAATGAGCAGTTCTTC. Translating it yields CASSLATGGLNEQFF. Complete variable domain (other parts from reference TRBV7-2 and TRBJ2-1): GAGVSQSPSNKVTEKGKDVELRCDPISGHTALYWYRQSLGQGLEFLIYFQGNSAPDKSGLPSDRFSAERTGGSVSTLTIQRTQQEDSAVYLCASSLATGGLNEQFFGPGTRLTVL.

This rearrangement joins TRBV29-1 to TRBJ1-2; maybe TRBD1 (5 bases). Trimming left V 0 bases short and J 3 bases short, with 8 bases between. The CDR3 sequence is 13 residues long. Germline CDR1 SQVTM, CDR2 ANQGSEA. DNA of the CDR3: TGCAGCGTTGAAGACAGGGTAGACTATGGCTACACCTTC. Encoded protein: CSVEDRVDYGYTF.

The CDR3 region is CATDSFDYGYTF. The CDR3 DNA reads TGTGCCACCGACAGCTTTGACTATGGCTACACCTTC. The chain joins TRBV10-3 to TRBJ1-2, with D possibly matching TRBD1 (5 bases). CDR1 is ENHRY, CDR2 SYGVKD, per germline. The CDR3 totals 12 residues. V gave up 10 bases and J gave up 3 bases, with 12 bases separating them.

This chain uses TRBV5-1 with TRBJ2-7; TRBD1 is a possible D gene (5 bases). V dropped 0 bases and J dropped 3 bases, with 13 bases sitting between them. Germline V gene data show CDR1 as SGHRS and CDR2 as YFSETQ. The CDR3 totals 15 residues. CDR3 residues: CASSLGLARDYEQYF. The CDR3, as DNA: TGCGCCAGCAGCTTGGGTCTGGCCAGGGACTACGAGCAGTACTTC. Drawing the rest from reference TRBV5-1 and TRBJ2-7, the complete variable domain is KAGVTQTPRYLIKTRGQQVTLSCSPISGHRSVSWYQQTPGQGLQFLFEYFSETQRNKGNFPGRFSGRQFSNSRSEMNVSTLELGDSALYLCASSLGLARDYEQYFGPGTRLTVT.

The chain uses TRBV29-1 and TRBJ2-1; 7 nucleotides align to TRBD2. This CDR3 region has 14 residues. Germline V gene data show CDR1 as SQVTM and CDR2 as ANQGSEA. The CDR3 DNA is TGCAGTGGGAGGGACTCCGGCGGATGGAATGAGCAGTTCTTC. It yields the protein CSGRDSGGWNEQFF.

The V gene is TRBV5-6, the J gene TRBJ2-3, with 15 bases that match TRBD2. The V and J ends lost 3 bases and 7 bases, in that order; junction bases with no gene match: 9. This CDR3 is 17 amino acids long. Looked up from germline, CDR1 is SGHDT and CDR2 is YYEEEE. The CDR3 region is CASSSPRTSGRGNTQYF. DNA for the CDR3: TGTGCCAGCAGCTCCCCCCGGACTAGCGGGAGGGGAAATACGCAGTATTTT.

In this sample, this clone turned up once. The chain carries TRBV27 and TRBJ2-2, with D tentatively TRBD2 (5 bases). Per the germline V gene, CDR1 is MNHEY and CDR2 is SMNVEV (reference sequence). V dropped 1 base and J dropped 0 bases, with 12 bases sitting between them. The CDR3 covers 17 residues. CDR3 sequence: CASSLYRLPANTGELFF. CDR3 nucleotide sequence: TGTGCCAGCAGTTTATACCGACTACCCGCGAACACCGGGGAGCTGTTTTTT.

A few counts support this clone. V and J are TRBV5-5 and TRBJ1-2; 9 bases are shared with TRBD1. Germline assignment: CDR1 SGHKS and CDR2 YYEKEE (reference sequence). V shed 1 base, J shed 0 bases, and the junction held 4 bases outside the gene matches. This CDR3 region has 16 residues. This CDR3 reads CASSLRTGATNYGYTF. The CDR3 DNA sequence: TGTGCCAGCAGCTTGAGGACAGGGGCCACTAACTATGGCTACACCTTC.

This clone was detected a few times. The chain carries TRBV9 and TRBJ2-2; the match to TRBD1 covers 8 bases. Germline V gives CDR1 SGDLS, CDR2 YYNGEE. The J segment lost 12 bases and the V segment lost 4 bases, leaving 11 bases of the junction unmatched. This CDR3 is built from 14 residues. The CDR3 bases are TGTGCCAGCAGCCCGGGACAGGATTTCTCGAAGCTGTTTTTT. Translated: CASSPGQDFSKLFF.

This clone showed up just once. The chain combines TRBV6-5 with TRBJ2-5; possibly TRBD2 for D (5 bases). CDR1 and CDR2 from the germline V gene are MNHEY and SVGAGI. The V gene lost 2 bases and the J gene lost 3 bases, with 7 bases spanning the gap. The CDR3 runs 13 residues. CDR3 bases: TGTGCCAGCAGTTACGGGGAGAAAGAGACCCAGTACTTC. Its protein product is CASSYGEKETQYF.

The V call is TRBV9, the J call TRBJ2-5; the match to TRBD2 covers 8 bases. The V gene end was trimmed by 0 bases and the J gene end by 5 bases; junction bases not matched to a gene: 9. The CDR3 totals 16 residues. CDR1 is SGDLS and CDR2 is YYNGEE in the germline V gene. CDR3 DNA: TGTGCCAGCAGCGTAGGCCCGGGAGGGATGGGGGAGACCCAGTACTTC. Residues: CASSVGPGGMGETQYF.